These 27 T cell receptor beta chains came from one sample sequenced in a study of preoperative IRX-2 immunotherapy in early breast cancer. Treatment defined: preoperative locoregional IRX-2 cytokine immunotherapy. Assay: immunoSEQ multiplex PCR; the TCRdb copy retains only in-frame clones and omits some. Among about 98,000 clones listed, 86% were seen once. The input for sequencing was tumor tissue, taken after IRX-2 immunotherapy. The receptors stem from a human donor with breast cancer.

This clone has just a few counts. The chain is built from TRBV10-3 and TRBJ2-5, with a weak D call TRBD2 (6 bases). CDR1 is ENHRY and CDR2 is SYGVKD in the germline V gene. The CDR3 extends over 14 amino acids. V lost 0 bases, J lost 2 bases, and 7 bases lay in between. CDR3 DNA: TGTGCCATCAGTGAGTCGGGGGGACAAGAGACCCAGTACTTC. It translates to CAISESGGQETQYF.

The rearrangement joins TRBV18 to TRBJ2-1; unclear D gene. The CDR3 totals 16 residues. From germline, CDR1 is KGHSH and CDR2 LQKENI. V shed 0 bases and J shed 6 bases, with 15 bases lying between them. CDR3 in amino acids: CASSPPRLQWGNEQFF. In DNA, the CDR3 is TGTGCCAGCTCACCACCCAGGCTGCAATGGGGCAATGAGCAGTTCTTC.

The chain uses TRBV6-7 and TRBJ1-1; D unresolved. TRBV6-7 is placed among ORFs of uncertain function. This CDR3 spans 13 amino acids. V gave up 6 bases and J gave up 6 bases, with 14 bases separating them. The CDR3 loop reads CASRPSGNAEAFF. The CDR3 DNA sequence: TGTGCCAGCAGGCCTTCGGGTAATGCTGAAGCTTTCTTT.

The chain is built from TRBV19 and TRBJ1-5; D is ambiguous. Germline-derived CDR1 and CDR2 are LNHDA and SQIVND (reference sequence). The V end was cut by 4 bases, the J end by 4 bases, with 8 bases between. The CDR3 length is 13 residues. DNA for the CDR3: TGTGCCAGTAGTACCTTACTGAATCAGCCCCAGCATTTT. Residues: CASSTLLNQPQHF. The complete variable domain, with remaining parts taken from reference TRBV19 and TRBJ1-5, reads DGGITQSPKYLFRKEGQNVTLSCEQNLNHDAMYWYRQDPGQGLRLIYYSQIVNDFQKGDIAEGYSVSREKKESFPLTVTSAQKNPTAFYLCASSTLLNQPQHFGDGTRLSIL.

The genes are TRBV27 and TRBJ2-1, with unresolved D. Per germline, CDR1 MNHEY and CDR2 SMNVEV (reference sequence). The germline V and J ends were trimmed by 10 bases and 5 bases, with 18 bases remaining between them. The CDR3 is 14 amino acids. The CDR3 spells CATSDPRTNNEQFF. CDR3 bases: TGTGCCACCAGCGACCCCAGGACGAACAATGAGCAGTTCTTC.

This clone was detected a few times. The genes are TRBV11-3 and TRBJ1-5, with D tentatively TRBD1 (6 bases). The CDR3 totals 15 residues. Germline CDR1 reads SGHNT; CDR2 reads YENEEA. The germline V and J ends were trimmed by 2 bases and 0 bases, with 8 bases remaining between them. CDR3 DNA: TGTGCCAGCAGCTTAAGACAGGATAGCAATCAGCCCCAGCATTTT. Protein product: CASSLRQDSNQPQHF.

J is TRBJ1-6 and V is TRBV5-1; D gene unclear. V lost 0 bases, J lost 5 bases, and 9 bases lay in between. The CDR3 covers 15 residues. Looked up from germline, CDR1 is SGHRS and CDR2 is YFSETQ. CDR3 sequence: CASSLDSVNNSPLHF. The CDR3 DNA reads TGCGCCAGCAGCTTGGACTCTGTTAATAATTCACCCCTCCACTTT.

The chain is built from TRBV6-8 and TRBJ1-2, with D unresolved. The CDR3 totals 12 residues. V was clipped by 8 bases and J by 8 bases, with 15 bases between them. The germline CDR1 and CDR2 sequences are MNHGY and SAAAGT. This CDR3 reads CASAVGNGGYTF. In nucleotides, the CDR3 is TGTGCCAGCGCGGTAGGGAACGGCGGCTACACCTTC.

This rearrangement joins TRBV28 to TRBJ2-7; D ambiguous. CDR3 length: 14 residues. The V gene's germline CDR1 is MDHEN and CDR2 SYDVKM. Trimming left V 4 bases short and J 0 bases short, with 10 bases between. The DNA of the CDR3 is TGTGCCAGCAGTTGGACCCCAAGCTCCTACGAGCAGTACTTC. It is translated as CASSWTPSSYEQYF. Complete variable domain (other parts from reference TRBV28 and TRBJ2-7): DVKVTQSSRYLVKRTGEKVFLECVQDMDHENMFWYRQDPGLGLRLIYFSYDVKMKEKGDIPEGYSVSREKKERFSLILESASTNQTSMYLCASSWTPSSYEQYFGPGTRLTVT.

The chain carries TRBV29-1 and TRBJ2-7; D is unclear. The CDR3 has 13 amino acids. The V gene lost 6 bases and the J gene lost 5 bases, with 17 bases spanning the gap. CDR1 and CDR2 from the germline V gene are SQVTM and ANQGSEA. For the CDR3, the DNA is TGCAGCGTGCCCAGCCCCGAGCAGGACGAGCAGTACTTC. Residues: CSVPSPEQDEQYF.

V gene TRBV10-2 combines with J gene TRBJ1-2; TRBD1 matches at 10 bases. Germline CDR1 reads WSHSY; CDR2 reads SAAADI. This CDR3 is 13 amino acids long. V shed 8 bases and J 4 bases; nucleotides not matched to a gene: 4. The DNA of the CDR3 is TGCGCCAGCCGACAGGGGGCTACCTATGGCTACACCTTC. It codes for CASRQGATYGYTF.

The chain couples TRBV15 to TRBJ2-2; 9 bases fit TRBD2. The CDR3 is made up of 20 amino acids. V was clipped by 0 bases and J by 1 base; unmatched bases: 12. The germline V gene has CDR1 LNHNV and CDR2 YYDKDF (reference sequence). The CDR3 bases are TGTGCCACCAGCAGAGAGGTCCTAGCGGGAACAACCGGGAACACCGGGGAGCTGTTTTTT. Protein sequence: CATSREVLAGTTGNTGELFF.

The chain combines TRBV28 with TRBJ2-5; D call uncertain. The germline V gene has CDR1 MDHEN and CDR2 SYDVKM. The V and J ends lost 4 bases and 3 bases respectively, with 9 bases between them. CDR3 length: 13 amino acids. The CDR3 loop reads CASSWWSEETQYF. The CDR3 DNA reads as TGTGCCAGCAGTTGGTGGTCAGAAGAGACCCAGTACTTC.

Comments on this clone: One end of the junction is discordant with germline, which a read error may explain. The V call is TRBV7-7, the J call TRBJ1-2, with D possibly being TRBD1 (5 bases). CDR3 size: 14 residues. Looked up from germline, CDR1 is SSHAT and CDR2 is FNYEAQ (reference sequence). In DNA, the CDR3 is TGTGCCAGCAGCTTTGGGGCCGACTTCTATGGCTACACTTTC. This gives the protein CASSFGADFYGYTF.

This chain links TRBV22-1 with TRBJ1-5; the D call TRBD1 from the table was never checked on the DNA. TRBV22-1 is a pseudogene. The CDR3 runs 15 residues. CDR3 sequence: CASLRDRELNQPQHF. The CDR3 DNA sequence: TGTGCCAGCCTCCGGGACAGGGAATTGAATCAGCCCCAGCATTTT.

The chain recombines TRBV30 with TRBJ1-2; D gene uncertain. CDR3 length: 12 residues. The ends were cut back, 4 bases at V and 0 bases at J, with 6 bases in the middle. From germline, CDR1 is GTSNPN and CDR2 SVGIG (reference sequence). The chain's CDR3 is CAWNTANYGYTF. The CDR3, as DNA: TGTGCCTGGAACACAGCTAACTATGGCTACACCTTC.

The chain has TRBV28 and TRBJ1-4; D is uncertain. The CDR3 totals 15 residues. V lost 4 bases and J 5 bases, leaving 14 bases between the germline ends. Germline V gene lookup returns CDR1 MDHEN and CDR2 SYDVKM. The CDR3: CASSYTGSLNEKLFF. The CDR3 DNA is TGTGCCAGCAGTTATACCGGGAGCTTAAATGAAAAACTGTTTTTT.

This chain uses TRBV29-1 with TRBJ2-3; 16 bases fit TRBD2. This CDR3 contains 15 residues. The V gene end was trimmed by 7 bases and the J gene end by 4 bases; junction bases not matched to a gene: 5. Germline-derived CDR1 and CDR2 are SQVTM and ANQGSEA. The DNA for the CDR3 is TGCAGCGGAGGGGGGACTAGCGGGAGGGCAGATACGCAGTATTTT. This sequence encodes CSGGGTSGRADTQYF.

The chain uses TRBV10-1 and TRBJ1-5; a weak D match, TRBD1 (5 bases). The CDR3 totals 13 residues. Germline values: CDR1 WNHNN, CDR2 SYGVQD (reference sequence). V was clipped by 2 bases and J by 6 bases, with 8 bases between them. The CDR3 here is CASSEDSFQPQHF. CDR3 DNA: TGCGCCAGCAGTGAGGACAGTTTTCAGCCCCAGCATTTT.

The V call is TRBV9, the J call TRBJ2-1; D may be TRBD2 (5 bases). Germline CDR1 and CDR2: SGDLS and YYNGEE. The CDR3 totals 12 residues. V lost 4 bases and J 7 bases, leaving 9 bases between the germline ends. CDR3 residues: CASSLGENEQFF. DNA for the CDR3: TGTGCCAGCAGCCTCGGGGAGAATGAGCAGTTCTTC.

The genes are TRBV28 and TRBJ1-2; no definite D call. Per germline, CDR1 MDHEN and CDR2 SYDVKM. This CDR3 is 13 amino acids long. V was clipped by 5 bases and J by 6 bases, with 13 bases between them. CDR3 in DNA: TGTGCCAGCAGTACACTGGGATCTCATGGCTACACCTTC. This encodes CASSTLGSHGYTF.

The J gene is TRBJ1-4, the V gene TRBV4-1; D is possibly TRBD1 (5 bases). The CDR3 has 15 residues. The germline V and J ends were trimmed by 5 bases and 3 bases, with 13 bases remaining between them. Germline V gene sequence: CDR1 MGHRA, CDR2 YSYEKL. This chain's CDR3 is CASSSPREPNEKLFF. The CDR3 DNA follows: TGCGCCAGCAGCAGCCCCAGGGAGCCTAATGAAAAACTGTTTTTT.

This chain's CDR3 is CASSSAGGIHSYEQYF. CDR3 bases: TGTGCCAGCAGTTCTGCAGGGGGCATTCACTCCTACGAGCAGTACTTC. The chain joins TRBV6-7 to TRBJ2-7, with 8 bases aligning to TRBD1. TRBV6-7 is identified as an open reading frame with a role that is uncertain. V lost 4 bases and J lost 0; bases outside the gene matches: 8. The CDR3 spans 16 residues.

The rearrangement joins TRBV28 to TRBJ2-3; D is unclear. Germline CDR1 is MDHEN and CDR2 is SYDVKM. The ends were cut back, 6 bases at V and 2 bases at J, with 12 bases in the middle. The CDR3 consists of 14 residues. The DNA of the CDR3 is TGTGCCAGCAGACGGGCCTACCACACAGATACGCAGTATTTT. Protein sequence: CASRRAYHTDTQYF. The variable domain in full, completed from reference TRBV28 and TRBJ2-3, reads DVKVTQSSRYLVKRTGEKVFLECVQDMDHENMFWYRQDPGLGLRLIYFSYDVKMKEKGDIPEGYSVSREKKERFSLILESASTNQTSMYLCASRRAYHTDTQYFGPGTRLTVL.

For the CDR3, the DNA is TGTGCCAGTAGTATAACAGGGGGGGGCGAAAAACTGTTTTTT. Encoded protein: CASSITGGGEKLFF. V gene TRBV19 combines with J gene TRBJ1-4; the match to TRBD1 covers 8 bases. The germline CDR1 and CDR2 sequences are LNHDA and SQIVND (reference sequence). After removal of 2 bases from V and 8 bases from J, the junction contained 4 bases not matched to a gene. The CDR3 length is 14 residues.

This clone occurred once. This chain connects TRBV19 to TRBJ1-3; D is unresolved. Trimming cost V 7 bases and J 0 bases, with 10 bases left between them. CDR1 is LNHDA and CDR2 is SQIVND in the germline V gene (reference sequence). This CDR3 has 14 amino acids. The CDR3 is CASKEGFSGNTIYF. CDR3 DNA sequence: TGTGCCAGTAAAGAGGGTTTCTCTGGAAACACCATATATTTT.

This sequence joins TRBV6-8 and TRBJ2-3; D not certain. V was pared by 0 bases and J by 3 bases, with 10 bases between. Per germline, CDR1 MNHGY and CDR2 SAAAGT. This CDR3 spans 15 amino acids. CDR3 sequence reads: CASSYSILLTDTQYF. For the CDR3, the DNA is TGTGCCAGCAGTTACTCGATACTACTTACAGATACGCAGTATTTT.